The clone carrying this TCR beta chain occurred many times. Its target is not known. These data come from a study of identical twins. Study results and limitations: High-abundance cord blood beta clonotypes had fewer insertions; memory repertoires showed none.

The trim removed 5 bases at V and 8 bases at J, leaving 15 bases unmatched. CDR1 and CDR2 (germline): SGHRS, YFSETQ. This CDR3 comprises 15 residues. TCRdb called the 5' RACE reads again in MiXCR, with one record for every CDR3 protein. The data hold fewer than 550,000 distinct CDR3 sequences, with roughly 15% observed a single time. This same sample was also taken into another study, of yellow fever vaccine responses in identical twins.

This clonotype was sampled from a woman aged 18-29 years in good health. V usage is TRBV5-1 and J usage is TRBJ1-1, with 7 bases identical to TRBD1. The sequenced sample was CD4+ T cells sorted from blood. The CDR3 coding sequence is TGCGCCAGCAGGCAAGATGGGGACAGCACCTTGGAAGCTTTCTTT. Amino acid sequence: CASRQDGDSTLEAFF.